Below, 32 T cell receptor beta chains from the same sample are listed, as sequenced in a study of spatial heterogeneity in lung cancer. Study results and caveats: Tumors with more nonsynonymous mutations had more expanded intratumoral alpha and beta TCRs.

Described time point: sample taken at primary tumor resection. Their recognized antigens are unknown. TCRdb passed the 5' RACE reads through MiXCR, listing each CDR3 protein once. Counted here are about 13,000 distinct CDR3 sequences, 6% to 7% occurring once; the ten biggest clones make up around 3%. Sequencing was performed on lung tumor tissue, taken at surgery. These receptors were collected from a female donor with early-stage non-small cell lung cancer.

This clonotype has at least ten counts. The chain carries TRBV7-6 and TRBJ1-2; TRBD1 is a possible D gene (5 bases). This CDR3 is 16 amino acids long. Trimming stripped 2 bases from V and 3 bases from J, with 16 bases between. CDR1 SGHVS and CDR2 FNYEAQ come from the germline V gene. CDR3: CASSLSMQGPDYGYTF. The CDR3, as DNA: TGTGCCAGCAGCTTATCGATGCAGGGCCCCGACTATGGCTACACCTTC.

In its sample, this clonotype is medium-sized. The chain has TRBV18 and TRBJ1-3, with D maybe TRBD1 (5 bases). V was trimmed by 3 bases and J by 0 bases, leaving 12 bases between them. Germline-derived CDR1 and CDR2 are KGHSH and LQKENI. The CDR3 runs to 16 residues. The CDR3 bases are TGTGCCAGCTCACCCCTCGACAGCGACTCTGGAAACACCATATATTTT. Its translation: CASSPLDSDSGNTIYF.

This clonotype was picked up many times. The V call is TRBV6-1, the J call TRBJ2-1; D gene ambiguous. This CDR3 region has 14 residues. The germline V gene has CDR1 MNHNS and CDR2 SASEGT. Trimming pared 5 bases from V and 5 bases from J, leaving 13 bases between. CDR3 protein: CASSTAGVDNEQFF. The CDR3, as DNA: TGTGCCAGCAGTACTGCTGGGGTCGACAATGAGCAGTTCTTC.

This clonotype came up many times. CDR3 sequence reads: CASSPQGNLAKNIQYF. The CDR3 DNA reads TGTGCCAGCAGTCCACAGGGGAATCTAGCCAAAAACATTCAGTACTTC. The chain employs TRBV12-3 or TRBV12-4 and TRBJ2-4, with TRBD1 identical over 7 bases. Trimming took 5 bases from V and 0 from J; bases not matched to a gene: 7. This CDR3 region has 16 residues.

This clonotype appeared many times. The rearrangement joins TRBV30 to TRBJ2-7; D is undetermined. The CDR3 runs 15 residues. CDR1 GTSNPN and CDR2 SVGIG come from the germline V gene (reference sequence). With 0 bases removed from V and 1 base from J, the gap between germline ends came to 13 bases. In nucleotides, the CDR3 is TGTGCCTGGAGTGTACACTCGGGTCCTTCCTACGAGCAGTACTTC. Its translation is CAWSVHSGPSYEQYF.

CDR3 in DNA: TGTGCCAGCAGCCAGTTTACAGCGGGTGCAACTAATGAAAAACTGTTTTTT. Translating it yields CASSQFTAGATNEKLFF. This chain joins TRBV4-2 and TRBJ1-4; D remains unclear. The CDR3 has 17 amino acids. The V and J ends lost 3 bases and 0 bases respectively, with 14 bases between them. Germline CDR1 reads LGHNA; CDR2 reads YNFKEQ.

At least ten counts were recorded for this clonotype. This chain connects TRBV27 to TRBJ1-1, with 8 positions matching TRBD1. Trimming at V came to 5 bases and at J to 5 bases, leaving 10 bases not matched to a gene. The CDR3 length is 15 residues. Germline V lookup: CDR1 MNHEY, CDR2 SMNVEV (reference sequence). CDR3 sequence (DNA): TGTGCCAGCAGTCTCCAGGGGGCGGTCAAAACTGAAGCTTTCTTT. As protein: CASSLQGAVKTEAFF.

This clonotype rates as medium-sized. The genes are TRBV7-9 and TRBJ2-2; 14 bases match TRBD2. The V segment lost 5 bases and the J segment 4 bases; nucleotides outside the gene matches: 6. This CDR3 is built from 17 residues. From germline, CDR1 is SEHNR and CDR2 FQNEAQ (reference sequence). The CDR3 region has the DNA TGTGCCAGCAGCCGGACCGGGACTAGCGGGAGCACCGGGGAGCTGTTTTTT. It is translated as CASSRTGTSGSTGELFF.

This clonotype is medium-sized in the sample. The V and J genes are TRBV4-3 and TRBJ2-4, with D uncertain. Germline V gene lookup returns CDR1 LGHNA and CDR2 YSLEER. V shed 0 bases and J shed 5 bases, with 5 bases lying between them. CDR3 size: 13 residues. The CDR3 DNA follows: TGCGCCAGCAGCCAAGATTGGGAAAACATTCAGTACTTC. It yields the protein CASSQDWENIQYF.

This clonotype was recorded many times. The chain recombines TRBV6-5 with TRBJ1-4; D gene uncertain. Germline V lookup: CDR1 MNHEY, CDR2 SVGAGI. CDR3 length equals 14 residues. The germline V and J ends were trimmed by 0 bases and 3 bases, with 5 bases remaining between them. The CDR3 loop is CASSYSSANEKLFF. CDR3 nucleotide sequence: TGTGCCAGCAGTTACTCCTCCGCTAATGAAAAACTGTTTTTT.

By share, this clonotype ranks as medium-sized. J is TRBJ1-5 and V is TRBV7-8, with 7 bases identical to TRBD1. Germline V lookup: CDR1 SGHVS, CDR2 FQNEAQ. V shed 0 bases and J 9 bases; nucleotides not matched to a gene: 8. The CDR3 has 15 residues. CDR3: CASSLARAGGAPQHF. DNA for the CDR3: TGTGCCAGCAGCTTAGCGCGGGCAGGGGGTGCGCCCCAGCATTTT.

The sample holds many counts of this clonotype. V and J are TRBV7-3 and TRBJ2-1; 9 nucleotides align to TRBD2. CDR1 is SGHTA and CDR2 is FQGTGA in the germline V gene. CDR3 length equals 15 residues. The trim removed 5 bases at V and 8 bases at J, leaving 10 bases unmatched. CDR3 residues: CASSPRASGIYEQFF. CDR3 DNA: TGTGCCAGCAGCCCAAGGGCTAGCGGGATTTATGAGCAGTTCTTC.

This clonotype was observed many times. The J gene is TRBJ1-5, the V gene TRBV19; tentatively, D is TRBD1 (5 bases). The germline V gene has CDR1 LNHDA and CDR2 SQIVND (reference sequence). V was clipped by 10 bases and J by 0 bases, with 10 bases between them. This CDR3 contains 13 residues. The CDR3 sequence: CAIGHNSNQPQHF. The CDR3 DNA sequence: TGTGCCATAGGACACAATAGCAATCAGCCCCAGCATTTT. The variable domain in full, completed from reference TRBV19 and TRBJ1-5, reads DGGITQSPKYLFRKEGQNVTLSCEQNLNHDAMYWYRQDPGQGLRLIYYSQIVNDFQKGDIAEGYSVSREKKESFPLTVTSAQKNPTAFYLCAIGHNSNQPQHFGDGTRLSIL.

V gene TRBV7-9 combines with J gene TRBJ2-6, with D uncertain. Germline CDR1 and CDR2: SEHNR and FQNEAQ (reference sequence). The CDR3 contains 15 residues. Deletions cut 2 bases from V and 2 bases from J, with 7 bases between. In nucleotides, the CDR3 is TGTGCCAGCAGCTTATTCCGGGCTGGGGCCAACGTCCTGACTTTC. It translates to CASSLFRAGANVLTF.

The gene calls are TRBV20-1 and TRBJ2-3; tentative D call: TRBD2 (5 bases). This CDR3 contains 15 residues. V was shortened by 2 bases and J by 4 bases, with 16 bases between the two germline ends. Germline V lookup: CDR1 DFQATT, CDR2 SNEGSKA (reference sequence). CDR3 DNA: TGCAGTGCTAGACATTCGGCTAGTAGCGCAGATACGCAGTATTTT. It is translated as CSARHSASSADTQYF.

This clonotype was picked up many times. The chain is built from TRBV6-1 and TRBJ1-4, with D possibly matching TRBD1 (5 bases). Germline V gene data show CDR1 as MNHNS and CDR2 as SASEGT. Trimming pared 4 bases from V and 0 bases from J, leaving 12 bases between. The CDR3 spans 16 residues. CDR3 in amino acids: CASSGQGLATNEKLFF. The CDR3 bases are TGTGCCAGCAGTGGCCAGGGATTGGCAACTAATGAAAAACTGTTTTTT.

This clonotype has at least ten counts. V and J are TRBV7-6 and TRBJ2-2, with 9 bases identical to TRBD1. V was pared by 4 bases and J by 6 bases, with 3 bases of the junction left unmatched. The CDR3 covers 14 residues. Germline CDR1 and CDR2: SGHVS and FNYEAQ. The CDR3: CASSSTGGAGELFF. In DNA, the CDR3 is TGTGCCAGCAGCTCGACAGGGGGAGCCGGGGAGCTGTTTTTT.

The table lists this clonotype with many counts. This chain's CDR3 is CSATSPRTSGRTYNEQFF. Written as DNA, the CDR3 is TGCAGTGCTACATCTCCCCGGACTAGCGGAAGGACCTACAATGAGCAGTTCTTC. This chain connects TRBV20-1 to TRBJ2-1; TRBD2 matches at 10 bases. The trim removed 4 bases at V and 2 bases at J, leaving 14 bases unmatched. The CDR3 is made up of 18 amino acids. Germline CDR1 and CDR2: DFQATT and SNEGSKA (reference sequence).

This clonotype is termed medium-sized (0.01 to 0.1%). The rearrangement uses TRBV27 and TRBJ2-5; D uncertain. CDR1 is MNHEY, CDR2 SMNVEV, per germline (reference sequence). There are 14 residues in the CDR3. V was shortened by 4 bases and J by 5 bases, with 14 bases between the two germline ends. Here the CDR3 reads CASSSHGSRETQYF. In nucleotides, the CDR3 is TGTGCCAGCAGTTCCCATGGCTCCCGGGAGACCCAGTACTTC.

By sample share, this clonotype is medium-sized. CDR3 loop: CSAPRIREAFF. The CDR3 DNA is TGCAGTGCTCCTAGGATCCGGGAAGCTTTCTTT. This chain joins TRBV20-1 and TRBJ1-1, with no clear D. Germline V gene sequence: CDR1 DFQATT, CDR2 SNEGSKA (reference sequence). This CDR3 contains 11 residues. V was pared by 5 bases and J by 8 bases, with 12 bases between.

This clonotype has at least ten counts. The CDR3 region has the DNA TGTGCCAGCAGAACAGGGGATTCTTCTGGGGCCAACGTCCTGACTTTC. It is translated as CASRTGDSSGANVLTF. V and J are TRBV27 and TRBJ2-6; 7 nucleotides align to TRBD1. V lost 6 bases and J lost 1; bases outside the gene matches: 6. The germline V gene has CDR1 MNHEY and CDR2 SMNVEV (reference sequence). This CDR3 has 16 residues.

This clonotype was detected ten times or more. The chain carries TRBV28 and TRBJ2-4, with D unresolved. V gave up 6 bases and J gave up 0 bases, with 15 bases separating them. CDR1 is MDHEN and CDR2 is SYDVKM in the germline V gene. This CDR3 is 16 amino acids long. The CDR3 bases are TGTGCCAGCAGCAAAGACAAATCCTTAGCCAAAAACATTCAGTACTTC. The encoded protein is CASSKDKSLAKNIQYF.

This clonotype is termed medium-sized (0.01 to 0.1%). The CDR3 sequence is CASRPTGINIQYF. The CDR3 nucleotides are TGTGCCAGCAGACCGACAGGGATAAACATTCAGTACTTC. V gene TRBV7-2 combines with J gene TRBJ2-4, with TRBD1 matching over 7 bases. The CDR3 spans 13 residues. V was pared by 6 bases and J by 6 bases, with 5 bases of the junction left unmatched. From germline, CDR1 is SGHTA and CDR2 FQGNSA.

This clonotype was detected many times. The chain couples TRBV6-1 to TRBJ2-5; tentatively, D is TRBD1 (5 bases). Trimming removed 6 bases at V and 5 bases at J, with 13 bases between. This CDR3 contains 13 residues. Germline CDR1 is MNHNS and CDR2 is SASEGT. CDR3 nucleotides: TGTGCCAGCAGCGAGTCTGGACACGAGACCCAGTACTTC. It encodes CASSESGHETQYF.

J is TRBJ2-7 and V is TRBV6-2 or TRBV6-3; no clear D gene. Germline CDR1 MNHEY, CDR2 SVGEGT. This CDR3 contains 12 residues. The V end was cut by 11 bases, the J end by 1 base, with 12 bases between. In DNA, the CDR3 is TGTGCCTCGGCCGGCGCGTCCTACGAGCAGTACTTC. It translates to CASAGASYEQYF.

By its share, this clonotype is medium-sized. V is TRBV5-6 and J is TRBJ1-1; the D gene is possibly TRBD1 (5 bases). The length of the CDR3 is 14 residues. The germline CDR1 and CDR2 sequences are SGHDT and YYEEEE. V lost 3 bases to trimming and J lost 10 bases, with 19 bases between them. The CDR3 DNA reads TGTGCCAGCAGCTCACCGACGATGGGACGGCGAGCTTTCTTT. It yields the protein CASSSPTMGRRAFF.

This clonotype was observed many times. The gene calls are TRBV7-2 and TRBJ2-3; 8 nucleotides line up with TRBD2. Germline values: CDR1 SGHTA, CDR2 FQGNSA. The trim removed 5 bases at V and 3 bases at J, leaving 10 bases unmatched. There are 16 residues in the CDR3. The CDR3 here is CASSQQREMRTDTQYF. The DNA of the CDR3 is TGTGCCAGCAGCCAGCAGCGGGAGATGAGGACAGATACGCAGTATTTT.

In this sample, this clonotype turned up many times. The genes are TRBV6-2 or TRBV6-3 and TRBJ2-1, with D tentatively TRBD2 (5 bases). CDR1 MNHEY and CDR2 SVGEGT come from the germline V gene. The CDR3 consists of 17 residues. V shed 0 bases and J shed 3 bases, with 15 bases lying between them. CDR3 sequence reads: CASSYSIAAGHYNEQFF. Here the CDR3 DNA reads TGTGCCAGCAGTTACTCGATTGCGGCGGGTCACTACAATGAGCAGTTCTTC.

This clonotype was seen many times. A junction end diverges from the germline sequence, so it may reflect a read error. The V gene is TRBV20-1, the J gene TRBJ1-1; D call uncertain. The length of the CDR3 is 9 residues. Germline V CDR1 and CDR2: DFQATT, SNEGSKA (reference sequence). The CDR3 is CSARDLRVF. The CDR3 nucleotides are TGCAGTGCTAGAGACCTCCGCGTCTTC.

This clonotype has a handful of counts. V is TRBV20-1 and J is TRBJ1-6; a weak D match, TRBD1 (5 bases). This CDR3 comprises 13 residues. Germline loops: CDR1 DFQATT, CDR2 SNEGSKA (reference sequence). Deletions cut 6 bases from V and 7 bases from J, with 13 bases between. The CDR3 nucleotides read TGCAGTGCCCCCGGGACGAGGAATTCACCCCTCCACTTT. This gives the protein CSAPGTRNSPLHF.

For this clonotype: A junction end diverges from the germline sequence, so it may reflect a read error. The gene calls are TRBV20-1 and TRBJ2-7; D possibly matches TRBD1 or TRBD2 (5 bases each). CDR3 length equals 12 residues. CDR1 and CDR2 (germline): DFQATT, SNEGSKA (reference sequence). In nucleotides, the CDR3 is TGTAGTTATCTGGGGGACTCCTACGAGCAGTACTTC. The encoded protein is CSYLGDSYEQYF.

This clonotype came up many times. V is TRBV7-8 and J is TRBJ2-5, with D perhaps matching TRBD2 (6 bases). Germline V gene data show CDR1 as SGHVS and CDR2 as FQNEAQ. The CDR3 totals 17 residues. Between the trimmed V and J ends, which lost 1 base and 2 bases, there was a span of 17 bases. This CDR3 reads CASSLVPTRDLQETQYF. In DNA, the CDR3 is TGTGCCAGCAGCTTAGTTCCTACGCGGGACCTACAAGAGACCCAGTACTTC.